The 32 T cell receptor beta chains below all came from one sample that was sequenced in a study of Graves' ophthalmopathy and Graves' hyperthyroidism. RNA transcripts provided the template for amplifying TCR beta CDR3 regions. First-round RT-PCR used HTBI primers; second-round multiplex PCR followed. MiXCR was run by TCRdb on the multiplex PCR reads, yielding one entry per CDR3 protein. This sample has about 370,000 distinct CDR3 sequences; about 15% occur once, and the top ten carry 2% to 3%. The sample taken for sequencing was peripheral blood. All receptors derive from an adult woman with stable Graves' hyperthyroidism.

This clonotype was observed a handful of times. This may come from a read error, since a much larger clone is one base off. The chain links TRBV6-1 to TRBJ2-4; tentatively, D is TRBD2 (5 bases). Per germline, CDR1 MNHNS and CDR2 SASEGT. The length of the CDR3 is 14 residues. DNA for the CDR3: TGTGCCAGCAGTGAATGGCTAGCCAAAAACATTAAGTACTTC. It specifies CASSEWLAKNIKYF.

This clonotype came up many times. The chain employs TRBV20-1 and TRBJ2-5; 7 positions match TRBD2. Germline-derived CDR1 and CDR2 are DFQATT and SNEGSKA (reference sequence). The V segment lost 7 bases and the J segment 4 bases; nucleotides outside the gene matches: 9. This CDR3 contains 13 residues. CDR3: CSGAGVSRETQYF. The CDR3 DNA reads TGCAGTGGTGCGGGAGTGAGTCGAGAGACCCAGTACTTC.

This clonotype was recorded at least ten times. The rearrangement links TRBV12-3 or TRBV12-4 to TRBJ1-2, with 8 bases matching TRBD1. V trimming: 8 bases; J trimming: 8 bases; junction bases outside the gene matches: 13. This CDR3 contains 14 residues. CDR3 sequence: CASGPRDRLGGYTF. The DNA for the CDR3 is TGTGCCAGCGGTCCCCGGGACAGGCTAGGGGGCTACACCTTC.

This clonotype was found many times. The rearrangement uses TRBV6-1 and TRBJ1-1; 7 nucleotides agree with TRBD1. The CDR3 is 13 amino acids. Germline CDR1 is MNHNS and CDR2 is SASEGT. The J segment lost 3 bases and the V segment lost 6 bases, leaving 4 bases of the junction unmatched. CDR3 protein: CASRTGTDTEAFF. The CDR3 DNA follows: TGTGCCAGCAGGACTGGGACAGACACTGAAGCTTTCTTT.

This clonotype occurred many times. This chain uses TRBV5-1 with TRBJ2-5; D is uncertain. The germline CDR1 and CDR2 sequences are SGHRS and YFSETQ. The CDR3 covers 15 residues. Trimming pared 4 bases from V and 1 base from J, leaving 14 bases between. This chain's CDR3 is CASSVVSGPQETQYF. DNA for the CDR3: TGCGCCAGCAGCGTGGTGTCCGGACCCCAAGAGACCCAGTACTTC. Together with reference TRBV5-1 and TRBJ2-5, the CDR3 gives the full variable domain: KAGVTQTPRYLIKTRGQQVTLSCSPISGHRSVSWYQQTPGQGLQFLFEYFSETQRNKGNFPGRFSGRQFSNSRSEMNVSTLELGDSALYLCASSVVSGPQETQYFGPGTRLLVL.

This clonotype was observed many times. The chain combines TRBV30 with TRBJ1-2, with D possibly TRBD1 on 6 matching bases. V lost 1 base and J 3 bases, leaving 6 bases between the germline ends. CDR1 and CDR2 from the germline V gene are GTSNPN and SVGIG (reference sequence). The CDR3 loop spans 12 amino acids. CDR3 sequence: CAWSEGDYGYTF. The CDR3 DNA reads as TGTGCCTGGAGTGAGGGGGACTATGGCTACACCTTC.

The V gene is TRBV6-1, the J gene TRBJ1-3, with TRBD1 as a possible D gene (6 bases). The CDR3 runs to 17 residues. Trimming cost V 2 bases and J 9 bases, with 23 bases left between them. CDR1 is MNHNS, CDR2 SASEGT, per germline. CDR3 residues: CASSEREFGGGSSTIYF. The CDR3 bases are TGTGCCAGCAGTGAAAGGGAGTTTGGAGGGGGTAGTAGCACCATATATTTT.

This clonotype was recorded at least ten times. The chain joins TRBV6-2 or TRBV6-3 to TRBJ2-2; TRBD1 matches at 7 bases. The germline V gene encodes CDR1 MNHEY and CDR2 SVGEGT. The CDR3 length is 13 residues. V lost 6 bases to trimming and J lost 6 bases; unmatched junction nucleotides: 4. CDR3 DNA: TGTGCCAGCAGCCTCGACAGGGCCGGGGAGCTGTTTTTT. It is translated as CASSLDRAGELFF.

This clonotype was picked up a small number of times. CDR3 sequence: CASSPGAANYGYTF. DNA for the CDR3: TGTGCCAGCAGCCCCGGGGCAGCTAACTATGGCTACACCTTC. The rearrangement uses TRBV7-8 and TRBJ1-2; D perhaps matches TRBD1 (5 bases). The CDR3 contains 14 residues. CDR1 and CDR2 (germline): SGHVS, FQNEAQ. The V gene lost 5 bases and the J gene lost 0 bases, with 10 bases spanning the gap.

This clonotype was detected many times. The CDR3 sequence: CASSWVGPPHQPQHF. CDR3 DNA sequence: TGTGCCAGCAGTTGGGTCGGACCTCCCCATCAGCCCCAGCATTTT. V and J are TRBV28 and TRBJ1-5; D is unclear. V was trimmed by 4 bases and J by 5 bases, leaving 15 bases between them. The length of the CDR3 is 15 residues. Germline V lookup: CDR1 MDHEN, CDR2 SYDVKM.

This clonotype was detected many times. The CDR3 spells CASSFPWRWEAQYF. CDR3 nucleotide sequence: TGTGCCAGCAGTTTCCCATGGAGATGGGAGGCCCAGTACTTC. The rearrangement joins TRBV28 to TRBJ2-5; tentatively, D is TRBD2 (6 bases). Germline V gene sequence: CDR1 MDHEN, CDR2 SYDVKM. The CDR3 length is 14 residues. Trimming stripped 3 bases from V and 9 bases from J, with 17 bases between.

The table lists this clonotype with many counts. The chain couples TRBV3-1 to TRBJ2-7; the D gene is possibly TRBD2 (6 bases). Per the germline V gene, CDR1 is LGHDT and CDR2 is YNNKEL (reference sequence). Deletions cut 3 bases from V and 2 bases from J, with 17 bases between. This CDR3 spans 16 amino acids. The CDR3 here is CASSQIGRTTTYEQYF. CDR3 bases: TGTGCCAGCAGCCAGATAGGACGGACTACCACCTACGAGCAGTACTTC.

This clonotype was seen at least ten times. The chain couples TRBV28 to TRBJ1-3; 7 bases line up with TRBD1. Trimming cost V 3 bases and J 5 bases; bases outside gene matches: 4. Germline loops: CDR1 MDHEN, CDR2 SYDVKM. The CDR3 loop spans 14 amino acids. In DNA, the CDR3 is TGTGCCAGCAGTTTGGTACAGGGGAGAAACACCATATATTTT. It encodes CASSLVQGRNTIYF.

In this sample, this clonotype turned up many times. The chain links TRBV2 to TRBJ1-5; D is ambiguous. The CDR3 covers 14 residues. V gave up 5 bases and J gave up 0 bases, with 8 bases separating them. Germline V gives CDR1 SNHLY, CDR2 FYNNEI. Here the CDR3 DNA reads TGTGCCAGCAGTAGCAGGAATAGCAATCAGCCCCAGCATTTT. Its protein is CASSSRNSNQPQHF. Variable domain in full (rest from reference TRBV2 and TRBJ1-5): EPEVTQTPSHQVTQMGQEVILRCVPISNHLYFYWYRQILGQKVEFLVSFYNNEISEKSEIFDDQFSVERPDGSNFTLKIRSTKLEDSAMYFCASSSRNSNQPQHFGDGTRLSIL.

This clonotype was seen at least ten times. CDR3 sequence: CASSQEGIMGYGYTF. In DNA, the CDR3 is TGCGCCAGCAGCCAAGAAGGGATCATGGGCTATGGCTACACCTTC. The gene calls are TRBV4-1 and TRBJ1-2; D is unresolved. Germline-derived CDR1 and CDR2 are MGHRA and YSYEKL. The CDR3 has 15 residues. Deletions cut 0 bases from V and 4 bases from J, with 12 bases between.

This clonotype was counted only a few times. This may be a read error: a much more frequent sequence differs by one nucleotide. The rearrangement links TRBV6-5 to TRBJ1-1; 7 nucleotides agree with TRBD1. CDR1 is MNHEY and CDR2 is SVGAGI in the germline V gene. The CDR3 totals 16 residues. V trimming: 4 bases; J trimming: 6 bases; junction bases outside the gene matches: 14. The CDR3 loop reads CASSSPGTGVSAEAFF. CDR3 in DNA: TGTGCCAGCAGTTCGCCAGGTACAGGGGTGAGCGCTGAAGCTTTCTTT.

The V gene is TRBV20-1, the J gene TRBJ2-7, with 7 bases fitting TRBD1. Per the germline V gene, CDR1 is DFQATT and CDR2 is SNEGSKA (reference sequence). Germline trimming cut 1 base from V and 7 bases from J; bases unmatched to any gene: 7. The CDR3 has 13 residues. CDR3 bases: TGCAGTGCTAGAGGAGAGGGGGCGCGGGAGCAGTACTTC. Its translation: CSARGEGAREQYF.

This clonotype has ten or more counts. This chain connects TRBV6-5 to TRBJ2-5, with TRBD1 matching over 9 bases. The V segment lost 4 bases and the J segment 4 bases; nucleotides outside the gene matches: 10. This CDR3 is 16 amino acids long. Germline V gives CDR1 MNHEY, CDR2 SVGAGI. The CDR3 reads CASSLSGTGWRETQYF. CDR3 coding DNA: TGTGCCAGCAGTTTGTCTGGGACAGGGTGGCGAGAGACCCAGTACTTC.

The chain carries TRBV4-1 and TRBJ2-7, with 8 nucleotides matching TRBD1. This CDR3 spans 15 amino acids. Germline CDR1 is MGHRA and CDR2 is YSYEKL. The J segment lost 2 bases and the V segment lost 1 base, leaving 4 bases of the junction unmatched. CDR3 DNA: TGCGCCAGCAGCCAAGTCGGGACAGGAACCTACGAGCAGTACTTC. Translation gives CASSQVGTGTYEQYF.

This clonotype was found many times. The CDR3 is CSVEDLGGLGSEQYF. DNA for the CDR3: TGCAGCGTTGAAGATCTGGGCGGACTAGGCTCCGAGCAGTACTTC. The V gene is TRBV29-1, the J gene TRBJ2-7; TRBD2 agrees at 7 bases. This CDR3 has 15 amino acids. The germline CDR1 and CDR2 sequences are SQVTM and ANQGSEA. The ends lost 0 bases at V and 6 bases at J; junction bases unmatched: 11.

The chain is built from TRBV4-3 and TRBJ2-6; D not certain. Trimming cost V 5 bases and J 4 bases, with 9 bases left between them. From germline, CDR1 is LGHNA and CDR2 YSLEER. The CDR3 totals 14 residues. CDR3 sequence (DNA): TGCGCCAGCAGCAGCAGTTGGGGGGCCAACGTCCTGACTTTC. It yields the protein CASSSSWGANVLTF.

The sample holds many counts of this clonotype. The chain carries TRBV11-2 and TRBJ2-7; 7 bases are a match to TRBD2. Germline CDR1 SGHAT, CDR2 FQNNGV. The V gene end was trimmed by 5 bases and the J gene end by 0 bases; junction bases not matched to a gene: 13. This CDR3 is 17 amino acids long. CDR3 protein: CASSRTGQAGLSYEQYF. CDR3 sequence (DNA): TGTGCCAGCAGCCGCACGGGGCAAGCGGGACTCTCCTACGAGCAGTACTTC.

This clonotype was detected many times. The DNA of the CDR3 is TGTGCCAGCAGGGCCAGGGGGCGCTTTACGGACACTGAAGCTTTCTTT. Translating it yields CASRARGRFTDTEAFF. The chain has TRBV28 and TRBJ1-1, with 8 bases lining up with TRBD1. The CDR3 length is 16 residues. The ends lost 6 bases at V and 3 bases at J; junction bases unmatched: 12. Germline assignment: CDR1 MDHEN and CDR2 SYDVKM.

This chain uses TRBV12-3 or TRBV12-4 with TRBJ2-7, with 12 bases lining up with TRBD2. This CDR3 spans 18 amino acids. After removal of 7 bases from V and 0 bases from J, the junction contained 13 bases not matched to a gene. The CDR3 DNA reads as TGTGCCAGCATGGGGTTCTCCGGACTAGCGGGGAACTCCTACGAGCAGTACTTC. Protein: CASMGFSGLAGNSYEQYF.

This clonotype was seen many times. The CDR3: CASSLVRTSGRGEQYF. In nucleotides, the CDR3 is TGTGCCAGCAGTTTAGTTCGGACTAGCGGGAGAGGCGAGCAGTACTTC. The V gene is TRBV28, the J gene TRBJ2-7; 13 positions match TRBD2. J lost 6 bases, V lost 2 bases, and 7 bases had no gene match. CDR1 MDHEN and CDR2 SYDVKM come from the germline V gene. The CDR3 is made up of 16 amino acids.

Many counts were recorded for this clonotype. J is TRBJ2-7 and V is TRBV28; the match to TRBD1 covers 9 bases. This CDR3 is 17 amino acids long. J was trimmed by 2 bases and V by 7 bases; bases with no gene match: 15. The V gene's germline CDR1 is MDHEN and CDR2 SYDVKM. Written as DNA, the CDR3 is TGTGCCAGCAACCCCTCGGGGTTGGGACAGGGAACCTACGAGCAGTACTTC. It is translated as CASNPSGLGQGTYEQYF.

In this sample, this clonotype turned up many times. The V and J genes are TRBV19 and TRBJ2-7; 9 bases match TRBD1. V was pared by 4 bases and J by 7 bases, with 11 bases of the junction left unmatched. In germline, CDR1 is LNHDA, CDR2 SQIVND (reference sequence). The CDR3 spans 15 residues. The CDR3 DNA reads as TGTGCCAGTAGTAGGCGGGACAGGGATGTACGGGAGCAGTACTTC. Translated, it gives CASSRRDRDVREQYF.

The table lists this clonotype with many counts. The J gene is TRBJ1-5, the V gene TRBV12-3 or TRBV12-4; D ambiguous. Trimming took off 3 bases at V and 9 bases at J, with 9 bases between the two ends. The length of the CDR3 is 12 residues. The CDR3 DNA sequence: TGTGCCAGCAGTTTGGGCGTCGGGCCCCAGCATTTT. Its protein is CASSLGVGPQHF.

This clonotype was seen many times. This chain uses TRBV6-2 or TRBV6-3 with TRBJ1-2; a weak D match, TRBD1 (6 bases). Germline assignment: CDR1 MNHEY and CDR2 SVGEGT. With 6 bases removed from V and 2 bases from J, the gap between germline ends came to 10 bases. The CDR3 loop spans 13 amino acids. CDR3 in amino acids: CASRPQGNYGYTF. CDR3 nucleotides: TGTGCCAGCAGACCCCAGGGGAACTATGGCTACACCTTC.

This clonotype was seen many times. The chain carries TRBV27 and TRBJ2-7; TRBD2 matches at 13 bases. The CDR3 has 14 amino acids. Germline CDR1 MNHEY, CDR2 SMNVEV (reference sequence). J was trimmed by 5 bases and V by 4 bases; bases with no gene match: 2. CDR3 in DNA: TGTGCCAGCAGTTGGACTAGCGGGAGCCACGAGCAGTACTTC. Protein product: CASSWTSGSHEQYF.

The table lists this clonotype with many counts. The chain is built from TRBV7-9 and TRBJ2-4, with 7 bases matching TRBD2. The CDR3 sequence is 16 residues long. CDR1 and CDR2 (germline): SEHNR, FQNEAQ (reference sequence). The V segment lost 0 bases and the J segment 7 bases; nucleotides outside the gene matches: 9. Here the CDR3 DNA reads TGTGCCAGCAGCTTAGCCCTGCGGGAGACTGGGAACATTCAGTACTTC. Translated: CASSLALRETGNIQYF.

This chain links TRBV30 with TRBJ1-6; D gene unclear. V lost 2 bases and J 7 bases, leaving 9 bases between the germline ends. The germline CDR1 and CDR2 sequences are GTSNPN and SVGIG (reference sequence). The CDR3 extends over 13 amino acids. The CDR3 DNA sequence: TGTGCCTGGAGTCCGGGATCGAATTCACCCCTCCACTTT. It encodes CAWSPGSNSPLHF.